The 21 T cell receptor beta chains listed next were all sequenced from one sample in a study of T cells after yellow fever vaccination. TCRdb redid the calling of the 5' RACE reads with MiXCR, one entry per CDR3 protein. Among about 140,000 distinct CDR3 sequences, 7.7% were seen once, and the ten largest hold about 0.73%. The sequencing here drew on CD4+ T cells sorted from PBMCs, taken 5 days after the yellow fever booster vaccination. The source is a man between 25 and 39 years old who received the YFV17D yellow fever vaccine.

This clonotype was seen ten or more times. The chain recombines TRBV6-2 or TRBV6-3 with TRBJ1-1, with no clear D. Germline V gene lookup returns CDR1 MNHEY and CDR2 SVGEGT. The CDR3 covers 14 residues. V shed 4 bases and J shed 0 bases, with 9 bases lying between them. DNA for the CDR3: TGTGCCAGCAGTTCATATACCATGAACACTGAAGCTTTCTTT. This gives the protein CASSSYTMNTEAFF.

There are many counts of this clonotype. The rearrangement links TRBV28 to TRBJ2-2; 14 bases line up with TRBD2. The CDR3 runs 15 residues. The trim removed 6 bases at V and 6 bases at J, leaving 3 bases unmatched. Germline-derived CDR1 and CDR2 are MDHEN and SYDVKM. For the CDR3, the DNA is TGTGCCAGCAGGACTAGCGGGAGGGCGTCCGGGGAGCTGTTTTTT. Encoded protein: CASRTSGRASGELFF.

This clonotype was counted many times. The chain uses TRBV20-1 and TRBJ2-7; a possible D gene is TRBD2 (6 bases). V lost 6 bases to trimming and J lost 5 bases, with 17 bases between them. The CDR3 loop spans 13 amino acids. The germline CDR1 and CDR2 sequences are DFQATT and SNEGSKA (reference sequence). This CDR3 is CSALAALTDEQYF. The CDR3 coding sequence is TGCAGTGCCTTAGCGGCCCTTACTGACGAGCAGTACTTC.

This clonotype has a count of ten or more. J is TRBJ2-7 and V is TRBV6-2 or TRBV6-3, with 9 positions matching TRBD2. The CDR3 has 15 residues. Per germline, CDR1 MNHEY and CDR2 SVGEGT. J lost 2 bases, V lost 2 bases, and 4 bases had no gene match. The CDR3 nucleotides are TGTGCCAGCAGTTACGGTGCGGGAGGGACCTACGAGCAGTACTTC. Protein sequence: CASSYGAGGTYEQYF.

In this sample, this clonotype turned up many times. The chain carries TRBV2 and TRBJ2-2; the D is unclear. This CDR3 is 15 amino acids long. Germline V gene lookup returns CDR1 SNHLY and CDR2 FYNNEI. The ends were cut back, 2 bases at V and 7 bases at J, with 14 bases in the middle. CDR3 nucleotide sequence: TGTGCCAGCAGTGAATCGAGCGTGCTGGGCGGGGAGCTGTTTTTT. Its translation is CASSESSVLGGELFF.

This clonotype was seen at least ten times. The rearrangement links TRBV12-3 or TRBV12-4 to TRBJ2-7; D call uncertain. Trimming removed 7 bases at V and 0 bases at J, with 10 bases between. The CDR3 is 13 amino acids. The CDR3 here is CASNGKSSYEQYF. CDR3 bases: TGTGCCAGCAACGGCAAGAGCTCCTACGAGCAGTACTTC.

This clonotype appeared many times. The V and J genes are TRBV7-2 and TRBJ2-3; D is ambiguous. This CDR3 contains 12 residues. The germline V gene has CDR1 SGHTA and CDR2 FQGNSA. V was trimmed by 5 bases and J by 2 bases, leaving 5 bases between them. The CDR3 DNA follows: TGTGCCAGCAGCGTACCCACAGATACGCAGTATTTT. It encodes CASSVPTDTQYF.

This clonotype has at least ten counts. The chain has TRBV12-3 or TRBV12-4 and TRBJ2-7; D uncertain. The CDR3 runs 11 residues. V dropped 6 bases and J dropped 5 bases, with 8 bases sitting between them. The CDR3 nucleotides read TGTGCCAGCAGCAAAGTCAACGAGCAGTACTTC. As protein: CASSKVNEQYF.

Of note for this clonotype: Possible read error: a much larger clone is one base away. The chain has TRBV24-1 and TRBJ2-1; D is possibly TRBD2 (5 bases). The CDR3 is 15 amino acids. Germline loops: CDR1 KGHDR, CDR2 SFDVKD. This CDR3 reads CAASDPRRSVNEQFF. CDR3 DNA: TGTGCCGCCAGTGACCCGAGGAGGAGTGTTAATGAGCAGTTCTTC.

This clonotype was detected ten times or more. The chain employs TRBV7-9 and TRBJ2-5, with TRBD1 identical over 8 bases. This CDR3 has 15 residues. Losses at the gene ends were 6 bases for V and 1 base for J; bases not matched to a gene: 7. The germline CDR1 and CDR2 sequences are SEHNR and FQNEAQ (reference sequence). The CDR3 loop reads CASSSGQGVQETQYF. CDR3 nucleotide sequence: TGTGCCAGCAGTTCTGGACAGGGCGTCCAAGAGACCCAGTACTTC.

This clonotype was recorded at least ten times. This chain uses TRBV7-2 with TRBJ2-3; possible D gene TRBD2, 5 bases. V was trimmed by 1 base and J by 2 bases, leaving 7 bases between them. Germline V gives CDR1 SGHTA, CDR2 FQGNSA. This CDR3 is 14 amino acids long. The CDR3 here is CASSLERNTDTQYF. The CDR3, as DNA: TGTGCCAGCAGCTTAGAGCGGAACACAGATACGCAGTATTTT.

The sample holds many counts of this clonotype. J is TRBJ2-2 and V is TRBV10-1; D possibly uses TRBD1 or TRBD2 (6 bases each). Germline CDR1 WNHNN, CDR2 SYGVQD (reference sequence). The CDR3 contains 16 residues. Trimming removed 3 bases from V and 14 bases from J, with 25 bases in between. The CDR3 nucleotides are TGCGCCAGCAGTGATTCGAGCGGCCTTAGAACGGGGGCTCTGTTTTTT. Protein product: CASSDSSGLRTGALFF.

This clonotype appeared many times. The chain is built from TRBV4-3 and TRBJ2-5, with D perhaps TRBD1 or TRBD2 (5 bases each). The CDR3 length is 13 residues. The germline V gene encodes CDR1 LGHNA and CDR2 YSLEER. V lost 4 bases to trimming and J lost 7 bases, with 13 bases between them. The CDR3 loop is CASSLRGHGTQYF. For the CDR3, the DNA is TGCGCCAGCAGCCTTCGGGGCCATGGGACCCAGTACTTC.

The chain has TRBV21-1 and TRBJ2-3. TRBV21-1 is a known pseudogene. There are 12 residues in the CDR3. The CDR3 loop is CASSKMIVKWYF. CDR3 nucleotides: TGTGCCAGCAGCAAGATGATCGTTAAGTGGTATTTT.

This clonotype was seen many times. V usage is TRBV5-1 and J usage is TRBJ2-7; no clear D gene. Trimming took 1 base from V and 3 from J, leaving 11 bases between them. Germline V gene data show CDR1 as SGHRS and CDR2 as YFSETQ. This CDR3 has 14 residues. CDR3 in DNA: TGCGCCAGCAGCTTGTCCGTCGTCGACTACGAGCAGTACTTC. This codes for CASSLSVVDYEQYF.

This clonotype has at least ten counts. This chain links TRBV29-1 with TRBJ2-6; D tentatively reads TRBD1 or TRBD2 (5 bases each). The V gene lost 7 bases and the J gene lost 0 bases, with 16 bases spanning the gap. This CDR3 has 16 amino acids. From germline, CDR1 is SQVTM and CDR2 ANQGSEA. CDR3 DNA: TGCAGCGCACGGGACCACCCCCACTCTGGGGCCAACGTCCTGACTTTC. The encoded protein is CSARDHPHSGANVLTF.

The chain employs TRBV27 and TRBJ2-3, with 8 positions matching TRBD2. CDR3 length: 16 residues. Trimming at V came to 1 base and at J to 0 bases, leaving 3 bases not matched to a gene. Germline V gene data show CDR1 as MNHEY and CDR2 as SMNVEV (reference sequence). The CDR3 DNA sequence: TGTGCCAGCAGTTTATTTTCTAGCGGGAGCACAGATACGCAGTATTTT. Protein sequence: CASSLFSSGSTDTQYF.

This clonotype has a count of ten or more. The CDR3 DNA follows: TGTGCCAGCACCCTGACCGGGACACCCTTTAATGAGCAGTTCTTC. This translates into CASTLTGTPFNEQFF. The rearrangement uses TRBV12-3 or TRBV12-4 and TRBJ2-1; perhaps TRBD1 as D (6 bases). Trimming took off 7 bases at V and 7 bases at J, with 20 bases between the two ends. The CDR3 is 15 residues long.

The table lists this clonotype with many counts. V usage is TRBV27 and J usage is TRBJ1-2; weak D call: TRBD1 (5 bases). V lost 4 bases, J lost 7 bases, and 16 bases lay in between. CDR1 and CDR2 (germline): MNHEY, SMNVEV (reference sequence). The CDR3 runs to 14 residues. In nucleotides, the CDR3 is TGTGCCAGCAGTTCCCCGGGACTCCGCTCTGGCTACACCTTC. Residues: CASSSPGLRSGYTF.

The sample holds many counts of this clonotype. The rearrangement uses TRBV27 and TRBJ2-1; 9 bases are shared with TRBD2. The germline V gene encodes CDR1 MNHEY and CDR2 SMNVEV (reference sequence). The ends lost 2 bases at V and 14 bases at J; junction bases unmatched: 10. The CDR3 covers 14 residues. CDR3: CASSLRLAGPVEFF. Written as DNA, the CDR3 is TGTGCCAGCAGTTTAAGGCTAGCGGGACCCGTTGAGTTCTTC.

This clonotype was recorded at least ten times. The chain's CDR3 is CASSYSRPPTNSYEQYF. The CDR3 DNA reads as TGTGCCAGCAGTTACTCTCGTCCCCCAACTAATTCCTACGAGCAGTACTTC. V usage is TRBV6-5 and J usage is TRBJ2-7; no reliable D call. Trimming left V 0 bases short and J 1 base short, with 16 bases between. Per the germline V gene, CDR1 is MNHEY and CDR2 is SVGAGI. The CDR3 is made up of 17 amino acids.